A single sample is the source of the 19 T cell receptor beta chains below, sequenced in a study of CD8 T cells in ankylosing spondylitis. A single record per CDR3 protein comes from TCRdb applying MiXCR to the 5' RACE reads. The sample includes 200,000 to 300,000 distinct CDR3 sequences, 7.5% to 9% of them seen just once. The sample consisted of blood, either unsorted or a sorted T cell fraction (not recorded which). These receptors were taken from a male donor with ankylosing spondylitis or in good health (not recorded which).

This clonotype appeared many times. CDR3: CASSLPGQGLAGGTYEQYF. The CDR3 DNA reads as TGTGCCAGCAGCTTACCGGGACAGGGACTAGCGGGAGGAACTTACGAGCAGTACTTC. The chain recombines TRBV7-8 with TRBJ2-7, with 15 bases fitting TRBD2. Trimming took 2 bases from V and 4 from J; bases not matched to a gene: 12. CDR3 length equals 19 residues. Germline CDR1 and CDR2: SGHVS and FQNEAQ.

This clonotype was seen many times. The rearrangement links TRBV28 to TRBJ1-1; D unclear. The length of the CDR3 is 13 residues. Germline loops: CDR1 MDHEN, CDR2 SYDVKM. V lost 7 bases and J 5 bases, leaving 14 bases between the germline ends. CDR3 sequence: CASTEAGRTEAFF. The CDR3 DNA sequence: TGTGCCAGCACCGAAGCCGGAAGAACTGAAGCTTTCTTT.

This chain connects TRBV30 to TRBJ2-2; D tentatively reads TRBD1 or TRBD2 (5 bases each). The CDR3 is 13 residues long. Trimming shortened V by 3 bases and J by 4 bases, and 9 bases separated the two germline ends. Germline V gene data show CDR1 as GTSNPN and CDR2 as SVGIG (reference sequence). The CDR3 region has the DNA TGTGCCTGGAGCCGGGGCCCCACCGGGGAGCTGTTTTTT. As protein: CAWSRGPTGELFF.

This clonotype was picked up many times. The chain uses TRBV20-1 and TRBJ2-7; D call uncertain. Germline values: CDR1 DFQATT, CDR2 SNEGSKA (reference sequence). The V and J ends lost 3 bases and 3 bases respectively, with 6 bases between them. The CDR3 contains 11 residues. CDR3 in DNA: TGCAGTGCTAGTTCCGGCTACGAGCAGTACTTC. Protein product: CSASSGYEQYF.

At least ten counts were recorded for this clonotype. This chain uses TRBV5-1 with TRBJ1-2, with D unresolved. The germline V and J ends were trimmed by 4 bases and 8 bases, with 21 bases remaining between them. The germline CDR1 and CDR2 sequences are SGHRS and YFSETQ. CDR3 length: 15 residues. Here the CDR3 DNA reads TGCGCCAGCAGCGATCCTGGACGACCCTGGAGGGGCTACACCTTC. It yields the protein CASSDPGRPWRGYTF.

This clonotype was counted many times. The chain employs TRBV10-3 and TRBJ1-1; D is undetermined. The V end was cut by 10 bases, the J end by 2 bases, with 11 bases between. Looked up from germline, CDR1 is ENHRY and CDR2 is SYGVKD. The CDR3 covers 12 residues. The CDR3 DNA reads TGTGCCACCTGGGCCGGCAACACTGAAGCTTTCTTT. Translating it yields CATWAGNTEAFF.

In this sample, this clonotype turned up a few times. The J gene is TRBJ2-7, the V gene TRBV29-1, with a weak D call TRBD1 (5 bases). Germline V gives CDR1 SQVTM, CDR2 ANQGSEA. Trimming removed 6 bases at V and 2 bases at J, with 17 bases between. CDR3 length: 14 amino acids. Written as DNA, the CDR3 is TGCAGCGTCCTCTTGGGGCAGTCCACCTACGAGCAGTACTTC. It yields the protein CSVLLGQSTYEQYF.

This clonotype was seen many times. V gene TRBV4-2 combines with J gene TRBJ2-7; maybe TRBD2 (5 bases). The germline V gene encodes CDR1 LGHNA and CDR2 YNFKEQ. V lost 3 bases, J lost 0 bases, and 18 bases lay in between. This CDR3 region has 17 residues. The CDR3 region has the DNA TGTGCCAGCAGCCACGTCGTTGGCAGAGGGAGCTCCTACGAGCAGTACTTC. As protein: CASSHVVGRGSSYEQYF.

The chain combines TRBV20-1 with TRBJ2-5; 8 bases agree with TRBD2. V was clipped by 0 bases and J by 7 bases; unmatched bases: 13. Germline V gene lookup returns CDR1 DFQATT and CDR2 SNEGSKA (reference sequence). The CDR3 is 16 amino acids. CDR3 in amino acids: CSARDLGEWSGGTQYF. DNA for the CDR3: TGCAGTGCTAGAGATCTTGGGGAGTGGAGCGGGGGGACCCAGTACTTC.

This clonotype showed up many times. The rearrangement links TRBV12-3 or TRBV12-4 to TRBJ2-2; 7 bases match TRBD1. The J segment lost 4 bases and the V segment lost 3 bases, leaving 17 bases of the junction unmatched. The CDR3 spans 19 residues. CDR3: CASSFDRVVSGFRTGELFF. The CDR3, as DNA: TGTGCCAGCAGTTTCGACAGGGTGGTAAGCGGATTCCGCACCGGGGAGCTGTTTTTT.

This clonotype appeared many times. The V gene is TRBV29-1, the J gene TRBJ2-7; D is perhaps TRBD1 (7 bases). Germline-derived CDR1 and CDR2 are SQVTM and ANQGSEA. The CDR3 runs 14 residues. Trimming took off 3 bases at V and 5 bases at J, with 17 bases between the two ends. The CDR3: CSVDVGRGVHEQYF. CDR3 bases: TGCAGCGTTGATGTGGGCAGGGGGGTCCACGAGCAGTACTTC.

The rearrangement joins TRBV7-2 to TRBJ2-5; D not resolved. V was clipped by 2 bases and J by 5 bases, with 9 bases between them. Per the germline V gene, CDR1 is SGHTA and CDR2 is FQGNSA. This CDR3 is 13 amino acids long. CDR3 sequence (DNA): TGTGCCAGCAGCTTAAGACCGCGCGAGACCCAGTACTTC. This encodes CASSLRPRETQYF.

This clonotype was detected many times. V gene TRBV9 combines with J gene TRBJ1-6; a weak D match, TRBD1 (5 bases). The ends were cut back, 3 bases at V and 9 bases at J, with 16 bases in the middle. Germline V lookup: CDR1 SGDLS, CDR2 YYNGEE. The CDR3 totals 15 residues. The CDR3 nucleotides read TGTGCCAGCAGCGCTTCAGGGATCAGAAGTTCACCCCTCCACTTT. It codes for CASSASGIRSSPLHF.

This clonotype was counted ten times or more. As DNA, the CDR3 is TGTGCCAGCAGCGTAGTAAGCACAGATACGCAGTATTTT. It yields the protein CASSVVSTDTQYF. V usage is TRBV9 and J usage is TRBJ2-3, with D unresolved. Germline values: CDR1 SGDLS, CDR2 YYNGEE. There are 13 residues in the CDR3. V was clipped by 0 bases and J by 0 bases, with 2 bases between them.

This clonotype was detected many times. This chain uses TRBV10-3 with TRBJ2-1; maybe TRBD2 (5 bases). V lost 0 bases to trimming and J lost 7 bases, with 16 bases between them. The length of the CDR3 is 16 residues. CDR1 is ENHRY, CDR2 SYGVKD, per germline. CDR3 sequence reads: CAISESASGGENEQFF. Written as DNA, the CDR3 is TGTGCCATCAGTGAGTCAGCGAGCGGAGGCGAAAATGAGCAGTTCTTC.

The sample holds many counts of this clonotype. The V call is TRBV30, the J call TRBJ2-2, with D uncertain. Trimming pared 4 bases from V and 1 base from J, leaving 1 base between. CDR3 length: 11 amino acids. Germline-derived CDR1 and CDR2 are GTSNPN and SVGIG (reference sequence). The CDR3 sequence: CAWMNTGELFF. The CDR3 coding sequence is TGTGCCTGGATGAACACCGGGGAGCTGTTTTTT.

This clonotype was detected many times. Written as DNA, the CDR3 is TGTGCCAGCACGGGAACAAGAAACATTCAGTACTTC. Protein sequence: CASTGTRNIQYF. The chain recombines TRBV3-1 with TRBJ2-4; D is perhaps TRBD2 (5 bases). V lost 7 bases to trimming and J lost 6 bases, with 10 bases between them. CDR1 and CDR2 from the germline V gene are LGHDT and YNNKEL (reference sequence). The CDR3 runs 12 residues.

This clonotype was seen ten or more times. The V gene is TRBV19, the J gene TRBJ1-6; TRBD1 aligns across 10 bases. The CDR3 contains 14 residues. Germline trimming cut 9 bases from V and 4 bases from J; bases unmatched to any gene: 3. Germline CDR1 and CDR2: LNHDA and SQIVND (reference sequence). The CDR3 nucleotides are TGTGCCAGCGACAGGGGGCCATATAATTCACCCCTCCACTTT. This sequence encodes CASDRGPYNSPLHF. The full variable domain, rest sourced from reference TRBV19 and TRBJ1-6, is DGGITQSPKYLFRKEGQNVTLSCEQNLNHDAMYWYRQDPGQGLRLIYYSQIVNDFQKGDIAEGYSVSREKKESFPLTVTSAQKNPTAFYLCASDRGPYNSPLHFGNGTRLTVT.

This clonotype was counted at least ten times. The chain carries TRBV5-1 and TRBJ2-7; D gene unclear. The CDR3 loop spans 11 amino acids. Trimming took off 5 bases at V and 2 bases at J, with 5 bases between the two ends. Germline V gene data show CDR1 as SGHRS and CDR2 as YFSETQ. The CDR3 protein is CASRSTYEQYF. CDR3 bases: TGCGCCAGCAGGTCCACCTACGAGCAGTACTTC.